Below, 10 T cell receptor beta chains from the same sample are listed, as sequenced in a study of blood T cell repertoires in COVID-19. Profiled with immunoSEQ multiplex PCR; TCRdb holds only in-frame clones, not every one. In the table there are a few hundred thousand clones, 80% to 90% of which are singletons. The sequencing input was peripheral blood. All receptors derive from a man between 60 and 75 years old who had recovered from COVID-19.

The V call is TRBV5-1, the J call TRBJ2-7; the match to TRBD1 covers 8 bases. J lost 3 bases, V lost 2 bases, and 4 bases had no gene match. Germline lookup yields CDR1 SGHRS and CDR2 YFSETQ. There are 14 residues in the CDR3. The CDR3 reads CASSLGQGHYEQYF. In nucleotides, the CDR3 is TGCGCCAGCAGCTTAGGACAGGGCCACTACGAGCAGTACTTC.

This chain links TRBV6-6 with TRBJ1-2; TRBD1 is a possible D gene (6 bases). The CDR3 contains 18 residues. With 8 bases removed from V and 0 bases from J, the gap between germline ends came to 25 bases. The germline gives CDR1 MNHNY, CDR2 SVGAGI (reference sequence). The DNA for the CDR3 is TGTGCCAGCCATCGATTACTACCAACAGGGAAGGCTAACTATGGCTACACCTTC. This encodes CASHRLLPTGKANYGYTF.

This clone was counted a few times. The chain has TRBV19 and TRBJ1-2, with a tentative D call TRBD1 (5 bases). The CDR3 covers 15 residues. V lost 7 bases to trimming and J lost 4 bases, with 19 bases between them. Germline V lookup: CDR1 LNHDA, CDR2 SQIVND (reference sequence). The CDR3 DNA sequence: TGTGCCAGTACCCCAGGGACTCAGCGCACCTATGGCTACACCTTC. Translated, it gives CASTPGTQRTYGYTF.

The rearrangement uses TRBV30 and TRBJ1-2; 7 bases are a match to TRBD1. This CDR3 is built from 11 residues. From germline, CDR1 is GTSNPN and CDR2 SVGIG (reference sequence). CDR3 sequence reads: CAIDRAYGYTF. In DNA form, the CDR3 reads TGTGCAATTGACAGGGCCTATGGCTACACCTTC.

The CDR3 region has the DNA TGTGCCAGCAGCCTCCTAGATACGCAGTATTTT. It codes for CASSLLDTQYF. The V call is TRBV7-2, the J call TRBJ2-3; no reliable D call. Trimming pared 5 bases from V and 5 bases from J, leaving 5 bases between. The CDR3 sequence is 11 residues long. Germline lookup yields CDR1 SGHTA and CDR2 FQGNSA.

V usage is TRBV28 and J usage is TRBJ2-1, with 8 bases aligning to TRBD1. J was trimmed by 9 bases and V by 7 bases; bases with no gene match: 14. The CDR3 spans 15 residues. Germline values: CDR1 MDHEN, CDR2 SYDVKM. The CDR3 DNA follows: TGTGCCAGCAACTTACGCCAGGGGGCTATGTCTGAGCAGTTCTTC. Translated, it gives CASNLRQGAMSEQFF.

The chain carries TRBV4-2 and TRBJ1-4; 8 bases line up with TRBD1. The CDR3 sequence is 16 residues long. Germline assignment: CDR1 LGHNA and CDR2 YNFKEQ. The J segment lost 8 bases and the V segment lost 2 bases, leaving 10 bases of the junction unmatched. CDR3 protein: CASSQILGQGDEKLFF. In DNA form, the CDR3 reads TGTGCCAGCAGCCAAATTTTAGGACAGGGAGACGAAAAACTGTTTTTT.

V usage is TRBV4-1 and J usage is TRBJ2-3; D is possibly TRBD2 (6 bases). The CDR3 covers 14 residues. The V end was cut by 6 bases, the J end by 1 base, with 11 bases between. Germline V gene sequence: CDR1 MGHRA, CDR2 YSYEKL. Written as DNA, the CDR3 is TGCGCCAGCAGTCTCCCGGGGGGCACAGATACGCAGTATTTT. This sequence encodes CASSLPGGTDTQYF.

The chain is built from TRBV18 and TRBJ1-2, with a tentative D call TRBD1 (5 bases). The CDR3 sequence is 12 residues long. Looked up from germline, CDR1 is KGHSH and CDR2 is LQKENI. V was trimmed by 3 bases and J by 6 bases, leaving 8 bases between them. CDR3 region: CASSPEGNGYTF. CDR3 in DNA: TGTGCCAGCTCACCGGAGGGGAATGGCTACACCTTC.

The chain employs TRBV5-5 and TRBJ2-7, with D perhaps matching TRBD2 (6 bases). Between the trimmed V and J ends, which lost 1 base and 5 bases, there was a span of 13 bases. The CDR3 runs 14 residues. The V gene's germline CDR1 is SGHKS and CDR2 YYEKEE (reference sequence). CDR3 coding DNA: TGTGCCAGCAGCTTGACAGCGGGTAGGCACGAGCAGTACTTC. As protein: CASSLTAGRHEQYF. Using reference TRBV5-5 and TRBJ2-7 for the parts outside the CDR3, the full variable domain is DAGVTQSPTHLIKTRGQQVTLRCSPISGHKSVSWYQQVLGQGPQFIFQYYEKEERGRGNFPDRFSARQFPNYSSELNVNALLLGDSALYLCASSLTAGRHEQYFGPGTRLTVT.